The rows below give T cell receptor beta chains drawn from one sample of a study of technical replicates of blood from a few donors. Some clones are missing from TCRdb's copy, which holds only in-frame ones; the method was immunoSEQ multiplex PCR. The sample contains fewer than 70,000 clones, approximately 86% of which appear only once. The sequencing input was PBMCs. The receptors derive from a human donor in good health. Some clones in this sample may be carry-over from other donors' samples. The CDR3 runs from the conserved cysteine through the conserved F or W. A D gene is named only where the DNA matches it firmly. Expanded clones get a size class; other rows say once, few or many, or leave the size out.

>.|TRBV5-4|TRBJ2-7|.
TGTGCCAGCAGCCCGGCTGGACAGCGAACCCACGAGCAGTACTTC
CASSPAGQRTHEQYF
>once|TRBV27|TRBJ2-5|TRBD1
TGTGCCAGCAGTTTTGGGACAGGGGCCCAGTACTTC
CASSFGTGAQYF
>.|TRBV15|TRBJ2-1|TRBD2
TGTGCCACCAGCAGAGTAATGTCTAGCGGGGACAATGAGCAGTTCTTC
CATSRVMSSGDNEQFF
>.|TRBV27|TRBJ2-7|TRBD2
TGTGCCAGCAGTCAACCGGGACTAGAGATTTACGAGCAGTACTTC
CASSQPGLEIYEQYF
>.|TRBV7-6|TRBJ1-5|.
TGTGCCAGCAGCCCGGCAAGGAGGGCCAATCAGCCCCAGCATTTT
CASSPARRANQPQHF
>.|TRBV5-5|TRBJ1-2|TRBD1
TGTGCCAGCAGCTCCTTTACAGGGGACTATGGCTACACCTTC
CASSSFTGDYGYTF
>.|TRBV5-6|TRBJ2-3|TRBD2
TGTGCCAGCAGCCATCTAGCGGGGGTCGATACGCAGTATTTT
CASSHLAGVDTQYF
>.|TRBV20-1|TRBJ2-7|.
TGCAGTGCTCGACTGGAATACGAGCAGTACTTC
CSARLEYEQYF
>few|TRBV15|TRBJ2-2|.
TGTGCCACCAGCAGAGATGGTTCAGGGAGGACCGGGGAGCTGTTTTTT
CATSRDGSGRTGELFF
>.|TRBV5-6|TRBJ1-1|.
TGTGCCAGCAGCTACGGGGTGAACACTGAAGCTTTCTTT
CASSYGVNTEAFF
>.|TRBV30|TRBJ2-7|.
TGTGCCTGGAGTAGGGGGTACGAGCAGTACTTC
CAWSRGYEQYF
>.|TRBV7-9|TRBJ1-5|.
TGTGCCAGCAGCTTAGTCTTAAGTGGTCTAGGACTCCTCGATCAGCCCCAGCATTTT
CASSLVLSGLGLLDQPQHF